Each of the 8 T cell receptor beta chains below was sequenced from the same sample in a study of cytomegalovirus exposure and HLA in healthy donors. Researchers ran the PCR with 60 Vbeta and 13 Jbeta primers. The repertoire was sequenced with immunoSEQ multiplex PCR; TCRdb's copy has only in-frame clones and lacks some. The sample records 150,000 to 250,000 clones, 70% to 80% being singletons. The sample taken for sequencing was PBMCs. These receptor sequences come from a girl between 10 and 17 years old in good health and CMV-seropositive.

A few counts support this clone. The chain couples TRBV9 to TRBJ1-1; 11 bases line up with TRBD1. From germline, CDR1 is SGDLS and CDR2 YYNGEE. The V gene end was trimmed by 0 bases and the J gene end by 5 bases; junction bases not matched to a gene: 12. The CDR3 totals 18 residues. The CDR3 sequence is CASSVVGGQGEGGTEAFF. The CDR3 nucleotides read TGTGCCAGCAGCGTAGTAGGGGGACAGGGGGAGGGAGGAACTGAAGCTTTCTTT.

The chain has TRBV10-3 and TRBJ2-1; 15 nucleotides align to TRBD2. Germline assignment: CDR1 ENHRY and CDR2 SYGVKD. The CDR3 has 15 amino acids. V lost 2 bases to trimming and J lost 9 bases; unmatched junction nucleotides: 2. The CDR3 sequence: CAISEGLAGGSEQFF. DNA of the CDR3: TGTGCCATCAGTGAGGGACTAGCGGGGGGGAGTGAGCAGTTCTTC.

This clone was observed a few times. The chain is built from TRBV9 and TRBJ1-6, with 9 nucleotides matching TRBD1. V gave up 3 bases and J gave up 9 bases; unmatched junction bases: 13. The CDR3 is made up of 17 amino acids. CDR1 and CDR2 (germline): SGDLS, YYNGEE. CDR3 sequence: CASSAGQGSSGGSPLHF. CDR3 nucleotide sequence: TGTGCCAGCAGCGCGGGACAGGGCTCATCTGGGGGTTCACCCCTCCACTTT.

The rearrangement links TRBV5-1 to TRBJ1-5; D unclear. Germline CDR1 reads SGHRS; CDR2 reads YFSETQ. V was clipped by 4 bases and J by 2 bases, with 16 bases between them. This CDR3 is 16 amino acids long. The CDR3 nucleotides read TGCGCCAGCAGCCTCGGCGGGGATGGGGGCAATCAGCCCCAGCATTTT. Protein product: CASSLGGDGGNQPQHF.

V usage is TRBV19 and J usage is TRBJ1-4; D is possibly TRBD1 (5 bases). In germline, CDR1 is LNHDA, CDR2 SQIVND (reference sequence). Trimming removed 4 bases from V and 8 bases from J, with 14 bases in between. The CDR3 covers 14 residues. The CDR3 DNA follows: TGTGCCAGTAGTAACCCAGGGCAGGCGGAAAAACTGTTTTTT. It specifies CASSNPGQAEKLFF.

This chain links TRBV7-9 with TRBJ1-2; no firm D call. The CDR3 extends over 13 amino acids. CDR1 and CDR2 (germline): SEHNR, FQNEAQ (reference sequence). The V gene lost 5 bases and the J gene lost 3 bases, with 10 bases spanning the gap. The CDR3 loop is CASSPVVDYGYTF. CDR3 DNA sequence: TGTGCCAGCAGCCCTGTAGTCGACTATGGCTACACCTTC.

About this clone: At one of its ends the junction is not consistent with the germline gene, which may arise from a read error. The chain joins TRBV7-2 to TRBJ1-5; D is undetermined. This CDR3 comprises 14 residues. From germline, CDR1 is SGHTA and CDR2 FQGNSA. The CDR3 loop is CASSPGVSDQPQHF. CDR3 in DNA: TGTGCCAGCAGCCCCGGTGTTAGCGATCAGCCCCAGCATTTT. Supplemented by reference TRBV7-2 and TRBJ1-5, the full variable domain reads GAGVSQSPSNKVTEKGKDVELRCDPISGHTALYWYRQSLGQGLEFLIYFQGNSAPDKSGLPSDRFSAERTGGSVSTLTIQRTQQEDSAVYLCASSPGVSDQPQHFGDGTRLSIL.

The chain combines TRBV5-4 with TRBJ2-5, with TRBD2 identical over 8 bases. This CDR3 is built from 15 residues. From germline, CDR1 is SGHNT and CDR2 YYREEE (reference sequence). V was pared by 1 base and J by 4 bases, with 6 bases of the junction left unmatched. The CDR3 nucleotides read TGTGCCAGCAGCTTGAGGCTAGCGGGTGGAGAGACCCAGTACTTC. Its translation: CASSLRLAGGETQYF.